These 20 T cell receptor beta chains came from one sample sequenced in a study of blood T cells in healthy people across ages. Combining a sample-barcoded 5' primer with a J-beta primer mix, a second PCR ran for 7 to 11 cycles. TCRdb re-derived calls from the 5' RACE reads in MiXCR, one entry per CDR3 protein. The table includes about 1,400,000 distinct CDR3 sequences, approximately 40% detected once. The sample taken for sequencing was blood. Receptor source: a woman aged 18 to 35 in good health.

This clonotype turned up a few times. J is TRBJ1-1 and V is TRBV7-3; unclear D gene. Germline-derived CDR1 and CDR2 are SGHTA and FQGTGA. Between the trimmed V and J ends, which lost 1 base and 2 bases, there was a span of 20 bases. This CDR3 region has 18 residues. Here the CDR3 reads CASSLKGPLVGPNTEAFF. The CDR3 DNA reads TGTGCCAGCAGCTTAAAAGGACCTTTAGTAGGGCCTAACACTGAAGCTTTCTTT.

The chain recombines TRBV3-1 with TRBJ1-1; 7 bases fit TRBD1. The CDR3 is made up of 15 amino acids. Per the germline V gene, CDR1 is LGHDT and CDR2 is YNNKEL (reference sequence). The J segment lost 5 bases and the V segment lost 3 bases, leaving 9 bases of the junction unmatched. The CDR3 sequence: CASSHESGGRTEAFF. The CDR3 region has the DNA TGTGCCAGCAGCCACGAATCAGGGGGAAGAACTGAAGCTTTCTTT. The full variable domain, its missing parts supplied by reference TRBV3-1 and TRBJ1-1, is DTAVSQTPKYLVTQMGNDKSIKCEQNLGHDTMYWYKQDSKKFLKIMFSYNNKELIINETVPNRFSPKSPDKAHLNLHINSLELGDSAVYFCASSHESGGRTEAFFGQGTRLTVV.

This sequence joins TRBV25-1 and TRBJ1-2, with D uncertain. The germline V gene has CDR1 MGHDK and CDR2 SYGVNS. The CDR3 is made up of 11 amino acids. Trimming pared 3 bases from V and 8 bases from J, leaving 7 bases between. CDR3 sequence reads: CASSDQGGYTF. In DNA, the CDR3 is TGTGCCAGCAGTGATCAAGGCGGCTACACCTTC.

This clonotype has a count of ten or more. One end of the junction varies from germline; a read error may be responsible. This rearrangement joins TRBV4-1 to TRBJ1-2; possibly TRBD1 for D (6 bases). Looked up from germline, CDR1 is MGHRA and CDR2 is YSYEKL. The CDR3 sequence is 14 residues long. The CDR3 DNA follows: TGTGCCAGCAGTCCCGGGACACTGAACTATGGCTACACCTTC. The encoded protein is CASSPGTLNYGYTF.

About this clonotype itself: Germline and junction disagree at one end, which may indicate a read error. The J gene is TRBJ2-3, the V gene TRBV29-1, with TRBD2 identical over 9 bases. CDR1 SQVTM and CDR2 ANQGSEA come from the germline V gene. The length of the CDR3 is 15 residues. The CDR3 sequence: CSVGGLAYSTDAQYF. The CDR3 nucleotides read TGCAGCGTCGGCGGACTAGCGTACAGCACAGATGCGCAGTATTTT.

V and J are TRBV7-9 and TRBJ2-6; 7 bases fit TRBD1. The CDR3 runs 16 residues. V shed 8 bases and J 0 bases; nucleotides not matched to a gene: 7. Germline CDR1 reads SEHNR; CDR2 reads FQNEAQ (reference sequence). For the CDR3, the DNA is TGTGCCAGCGGGGGACAGCCCAACTCTGGGGCCAACGTCCTGACTTTC. Its protein is CASGGQPNSGANVLTF.

The chain employs TRBV20-1 and TRBJ2-1; 8 bases fit TRBD2. This CDR3 has 16 residues. Germline lookup yields CDR1 DFQATT and CDR2 SNEGSKA (reference sequence). Losses at the gene ends were 5 bases for V and 7 bases for J; bases not matched to a gene: 16. The chain's CDR3 is CSAPHRLARVGNEQFF. Here the CDR3 DNA reads TGCAGTGCTCCTCACCGACTAGCGAGAGTGGGGAATGAGCAGTTCTTC.

The sample holds a few counts of this clonotype. The rearrangement links TRBV20-1 to TRBJ2-7; D ambiguous. Trimming took 6 bases from V and 3 from J, leaving 6 bases between them. The CDR3 sequence is 10 residues long. Germline V gives CDR1 DFQATT, CDR2 SNEGSKA (reference sequence). Here the CDR3 reads CSAIRYEQYF. The CDR3 DNA reads as TGCAGTGCCATCCGCTACGAGCAGTACTTC.

This clonotype was picked up one time. This chain connects TRBV6-6 to TRBJ2-1; possible D gene TRBD1, 6 bases. This CDR3 contains 16 residues. The germline V gene encodes CDR1 MNHNY and CDR2 SVGAGI (reference sequence). Trimming removed 2 bases from V and 0 bases from J, with 11 bases in between. CDR3 DNA sequence: TGTGCCAGCAGTTACGGGACAAGGAGCTCCTACAATGAGCAGTTCTTC. It yields the protein CASSYGTRSSYNEQFF.

The J gene is TRBJ1-5, the V gene TRBV19; D might be TRBD1 (6 bases). With 5 bases removed from V and 5 bases from J, the gap between germline ends came to 13 bases. The CDR3 covers 14 residues. Per the germline V gene, CDR1 is LNHDA and CDR2 is SQIVND (reference sequence). CDR3 in amino acids: CASSAQGGHQPQHF. The CDR3 DNA reads as TGTGCCAGTAGTGCACAGGGTGGTCATCAGCCCCAGCATTTT.

The rearrangement uses TRBV7-9 and TRBJ2-7, with 7 positions matching TRBD1. CDR1 is SEHNR and CDR2 is FQNEAQ in the germline V gene (reference sequence). The CDR3 loop spans 15 amino acids. After removal of 1 base from V and 5 bases from J, the junction contained 8 bases not matched to a gene. The CDR3 DNA is TGTGCCAGCAGCTTAGGTCGAACCCAGGGGGACGAGCAGTACTTC. Its translation: CASSLGRTQGDEQYF.

This clonotype was picked up a small number of times. The V and J genes are TRBV7-8 and TRBJ2-3; 11 bases line up with TRBD1. J was trimmed by 4 bases and V by 5 bases; bases with no gene match: 5. Germline loops: CDR1 SGHVS, CDR2 FQNEAQ. There are 15 residues in the CDR3. The CDR3 nucleotides read TGTGCCAGCAGCAACCGGACAGGGGGCTCAGATACGCAGTATTTT. Encoded protein: CASSNRTGGSDTQYF.

V gene TRBV20-1 combines with J gene TRBJ2-5; 10 nucleotides agree with TRBD2. V shed 5 bases and J 4 bases; nucleotides not matched to a gene: 7. Germline values: CDR1 DFQATT, CDR2 SNEGSKA (reference sequence). This CDR3 has 14 amino acids. The CDR3 is CSAQPGLALETQYF. The CDR3 DNA follows: TGCAGTGCTCAGCCGGGACTAGCGTTAGAGACCCAGTACTTC.

V gene TRBV7-2 combines with J gene TRBJ1-4; D gene unclear. Trimming left V 5 bases short and J 7 bases short, with 14 bases between. Germline V lookup: CDR1 SGHTA, CDR2 FQGNSA. This CDR3 has 14 residues. The CDR3 sequence is CASSPTLQGEKLFF. CDR3 sequence (DNA): TGTGCCAGCAGCCCGACTCTCCAAGGTGAAAAACTGTTTTTT.

This clonotype was observed a few times. The gene calls are TRBV20-1 and TRBJ1-2; 9 bases match TRBD1. J was trimmed by 7 bases and V by 5 bases; bases with no gene match: 14. Germline lookup yields CDR1 DFQATT and CDR2 SNEGSKA (reference sequence). The CDR3 is 15 residues long. CDR3 in DNA: TGCAGTGCTCCATCCACCTTACAGGGGGCGCGTGGCTACACCTTC. This gives the protein CSAPSTLQGARGYTF.

The V call is TRBV10-3, the J call TRBJ2-1; D is unresolved. There are 11 residues in the CDR3. Trimming took 7 bases from V and 4 from J, leaving 5 bases between them. Germline V CDR1 and CDR2: ENHRY, SYGVKD. DNA for the CDR3: TGTGCCATCATGGGTTACAATGAGCAGTTCTTC. Translated: CAIMGYNEQFF.

This clonotype was counted a few times. This chain connects TRBV3-1 to TRBJ2-7; no reliable D call. V gave up 1 base and J gave up 0 bases, with 7 bases separating them. This CDR3 is 14 amino acids long. Germline V lookup: CDR1 LGHDT, CDR2 YNNKEL (reference sequence). CDR3 nucleotide sequence: TGTGCCAGCAGCCAAGGGCCGTTCTCCTACGAGCAGTACTTC. It encodes CASSQGPFSYEQYF.

This clonotype came up a few times. V gene TRBV15 combines with J gene TRBJ1-2; no reliable D call. Germline CDR1 is LNHNV and CDR2 is YYDKDF (reference sequence). V dropped 3 bases and J dropped 2 bases, with 1 base sitting between them. There are 11 residues in the CDR3. The CDR3 region has the DNA TGTGCCACCAGCAGGAACTATGGCTACACCTTC. Translation: CATSRNYGYTF. Filled out from reference TRBV15 and TRBJ1-2, the complete variable domain reads DAMVIQNPRYQVTQFGKPVTLSCSQTLNHNVMYWYQQKSSQAPKLLFHYYDKDFNNEADTPDNFQSRRPNTSFCFLDIRSPGLGDTAMYLCATSRNYGYTFGSGTRLTVV.

The chain joins TRBV12-3 or TRBV12-4 to TRBJ2-3, with a tentative D call TRBD1 (6 bases). This CDR3 has 14 amino acids. Trimming took 7 bases from V and 2 from J, leaving 13 bases between them. CDR3 amino acids: CASKRQANTDTQYF. In DNA form, the CDR3 reads TGTGCCAGCAAACGACAGGCAAACACAGATACGCAGTATTTT.

The rearrangement uses TRBV6-6 and TRBJ2-3, with TRBD2 matching 8 bases. Germline CDR1 is MNHNY and CDR2 is SVGAGI (reference sequence). V shed 2 bases and J 5 bases; nucleotides not matched to a gene: 12. This CDR3 is built from 17 residues. The CDR3, as DNA: TGTGCCAGCAGTTACGAACCGGGACTAGGAGTGGGAGATACGCAGTATTTT. This gives the protein CASSYEPGLGVGDTQYF.